Listed below are T cell receptor beta chains from one sample, sequenced in a study of T cell repertoires in cytomegalovirus infection. TCRdb reprocessed the reads with MiXCR, giving one entry per CDR3 protein. Of roughly 230,000 distinct CDR3 sequences in the sample, 9% to 15% are singletons; the top ten hold 1.5% to 2%. Sequenced: PBMCs. The receptors derive from a human donor in good health (CMV status not recorded). Some clones in this sample may be carry-over from other donors' samples. The CDR3 runs from the conserved cysteine through the conserved F or W. Fields, in order: D gene, clone size, J gene, V gene, CDR3 protein, CDR3 DNA. D genes are given only for firm matches. Only part of the rows carry a size: once, few, many, or a class if the clone is expanded.

d_gene: -
abundance: many
j_gene: TRBJ2-7
v_gene: TRBV20-1
CDR3aa: CSALATDGVGEQYF
CDR3nt: TGCAGTGCTCTCGCCACGGACGGCGTTGGGGAGCAGTACTTC

d_gene: -
abundance: many
j_gene: TRBJ2-7
v_gene: TRBV28
CDR3aa: CASSQDSYEQYF
CDR3nt: TGTGCCAGCAGCCAGGACTCCTACGAGCAGTACTTC

d_gene: -
abundance: many
j_gene: TRBJ2-3
v_gene: TRBV19
CDR3aa: CASSLGPTDTQYF
CDR3nt: TGTGCCAGTAGTCTCGGACCCACAGATACGCAGTATTTT

d_gene: TRBD1
abundance: many
j_gene: TRBJ2-7
v_gene: TRBV6-1
CDR3aa: CASSWNRGSSDEQYF
CDR3nt: TGTGCCAGCAGTTGGAACAGGGGGTCCTCCGACGAGCAGTACTTC

d_gene: -
abundance: -
j_gene: TRBJ1-2
v_gene: TRBV2
CDR3aa: CASSDGGPGYGYTF
CDR3nt: TGTGCCAGCAGTGACGGGGGGCCAGGCTATGGCTACACCTTC

d_gene: -
abundance: -
j_gene: TRBJ2-1
v_gene: TRBV7-6
CDR3aa: CASSSGPADNEQFF
CDR3nt: TGTGCCAGCAGCTCCGGTCCGGCGGACAATGAGCAGTTCTTC

d_gene: -
abundance: -
j_gene: TRBJ2-5
v_gene: TRBV29-1
CDR3aa: CSGSWGASQYF
CDR3nt: TGCAGCGGGAGTTGGGGCGCTAGCCAGTACTTC

d_gene: -
abundance: many
j_gene: TRBJ2-3
v_gene: TRBV19
CDR3aa: CASSLWTARGDTQYF
CDR3nt: TGTGCCAGCTCACTGTGGACAGCCCGCGGAGATACGCAGTATTTT

d_gene: TRBD1
abundance: many
j_gene: TRBJ1-1
v_gene: TRBV7-2
CDR3aa: CASSLAGQEAAFF
CDR3nt: TGTGCCAGCAGCTTAGCGGGACAGGAGGCAGCTTTCTTT

d_gene: TRBD1
abundance: many
j_gene: TRBJ1-4
v_gene: TRBV7-8
CDR3aa: CASSLEPEGRGREKLFF
CDR3nt: TGTGCCAGCAGCTTAGAGCCCGAGGGCAGGGGGAGGGAAAAACTGTTTTTT

d_gene: -
abundance: many
j_gene: TRBJ2-1
v_gene: TRBV7-8
CDR3aa: CASSLERAGRLYNEQFF
CDR3nt: TGTGCCAGCAGCTTAGAAAGGGCGGGGAGGCTCTACAATGAGCAGTTCTTC

d_gene: TRBD2
abundance: -
j_gene: TRBJ2-2
v_gene: TRBV6-2/TRBV6-3
CDR3aa: CASSRISGGANTGELFF
CDR3nt: TGTGCCAGCAGTCGGATTAGCGGGGGGGCGAACACCGGGGAGCTGTTTTTT

d_gene: TRBD1
abundance: -
j_gene: TRBJ1-1
v_gene: TRBV19
CDR3aa: CASRGVNEGGEAFF
CDR3nt: TGTGCCAGCAGGGGGGTAAACGAAGGGGGTGAAGCTTTCTTT

d_gene: -
abundance: -
j_gene: TRBJ1-1
v_gene: TRBV19
CDR3aa: CASSISLRQLNTEAFF
CDR3nt: TGTGCCAGTAGTATTTCTTTACGACAGCTGAACACTGAAGCTTTCTTT

d_gene: -
abundance: -
j_gene: TRBJ1-1
v_gene: TRBV19
CDR3aa: CASSMNRMNTEAFF
CDR3nt: TGTGCCAGTAGTATGAACAGAATGAACACTGAAGCTTTCTTT

d_gene: TRBD1
abundance: few
j_gene: TRBJ1-1
v_gene: TRBV29-1
CDR3aa: CSGRDRANTEAFF
CDR3nt: TGCAGCGGGCGGGACAGGGCGAACACTGAAGCTTTCTTT

d_gene: -
abundance: few
j_gene: TRBJ2-3
v_gene: TRBV6-4
CDR3aa: CASSPEGLDTDTQYF
CDR3nt: TGTGCCAGCAGTCCGGAGGGGCTGGACACAGATACGCAGTATTTT

d_gene: TRBD2
abundance: many
j_gene: TRBJ2-7
v_gene: TRBV6-2/TRBV6-3
CDR3aa: CASRLAGVSSYEQYF
CDR3nt: TGTGCCAGCAGACTAGCGGGAGTGAGTTCCTACGAGCAGTACTTC

d_gene: -
abundance: -
j_gene: TRBJ2-7
v_gene: TRBV29-1
CDR3aa: CSVSLASDTYEQYF
CDR3nt: TGCAGCGTTTCTTTAGCGTCGGACACCTACGAGCAGTACTTC

d_gene: TRBD1
abundance: many
j_gene: TRBJ2-3
v_gene: TRBV7-2
CDR3aa: CASSLGDRGLTDTQYF
CDR3nt: TGTGCCAGCAGCTTAGGGGACAGGGGGCTCACAGATACGCAGTATTTT

d_gene: -
abundance: -
j_gene: TRBJ2-4
v_gene: TRBV4-3
CDR3aa: CASSPLLTSGLKNIQYF
CDR3nt: TGCGCCAGCAGCCCATTGCTGACATCGGGCCTGAAAAACATTCAGTACTTC

d_gene: -
abundance: many
j_gene: TRBJ1-2
v_gene: TRBV27
CDR3aa: CASSFGGQLYGYTF
CDR3nt: TGTGCCAGCAGTTTTGGAGGACAACTCTATGGCTACACCTTC

d_gene: -
abundance: many
j_gene: TRBJ2-1
v_gene: TRBV7-2
CDR3aa: CASSLGGGGAGNEQFF
CDR3nt: TGTGCCAGCAGCTTAGGAGGGGGGGGGGCTGGGAATGAGCAGTTCTTC

d_gene: -
abundance: many
j_gene: TRBJ2-1
v_gene: TRBV7-3
CDR3aa: CASSLISSSTQFF
CDR3nt: TGTGCCAGCAGCTTAATATCTAGCTCGACGCAGTTCTTC

d_gene: -
abundance: few
j_gene: TRBJ2-7
v_gene: TRBV19
CDR3aa: CASSPGDHEQYF
CDR3nt: TGTGCCAGTAGTCCAGGGGACCACGAGCAGTACTTC

d_gene: TRBD1
abundance: many
j_gene: TRBJ1-4
v_gene: TRBV7-2
CDR3aa: CASTEGTGREKLFF
CDR3nt: TGTGCCAGCACCGAAGGGACAGGGCGTGAAAAACTGTTTTTT

d_gene: TRBD2
abundance: few
j_gene: TRBJ2-1
v_gene: TRBV6-2/TRBV6-3
CDR3aa: CASSYTPGLADLSYNEQFF
CDR3nt: TGTGCCAGCAGTTACACCCCAGGACTAGCGGACCTCTCCTACAATGAGCAGTTCTTC

d_gene: TRBD1
abundance: -
j_gene: TRBJ1-1
v_gene: TRBV28
CDR3aa: CASTEGGRRSEAFF
CDR3nt: TGTGCCAGCACCGAAGGGGGCAGGAGGAGTGAAGCTTTCTTT

d_gene: -
abundance: -
j_gene: TRBJ1-3
v_gene: TRBV19
CDR3aa: CASSTRTAGGNGNTIYF
CDR3nt: TGTGCCAGTAGTACCCGAACGGCTGGAGGTAATGGAAACACCATATATTTT

d_gene: -
abundance: many
j_gene: TRBJ2-5
v_gene: TRBV12-3/TRBV12-4
CDR3aa: CASSHSSHINEYF
CDR3nt: TGTGCCAGCAGTCACTCCAGCCATATAAATGAGTACTTC

d_gene: TRBD2
abundance: many
j_gene: TRBJ2-5
v_gene: TRBV6-2/TRBV6-3
CDR3aa: CASSWTSGIGTRETQYF
CDR3nt: TGTGCCAGCAGTTGGACTAGCGGGATCGGGACGCGAGAGACCCAGTACTTC

d_gene: TRBD1
abundance: -
j_gene: TRBJ1-1
v_gene: TRBV19
CDR3aa: CASSTTGVVRAFF
CDR3nt: TGTGCCAGTAGTACGACAGGGGTCGTTAGAGCTTTCTTT

d_gene: -
abundance: many
j_gene: TRBJ2-7
v_gene: TRBV7-2
CDR3aa: CASSSRQSSYEQYF
CDR3nt: TGTGCCAGCAGCTCTCGACAAAGCTCCTACGAGCAGTACTTC

d_gene: TRBD2
abundance: many
j_gene: TRBJ2-5
v_gene: TRBV12-3/TRBV12-4
CDR3aa: CASSLGGTSGSETQYF
CDR3nt: TGTGCCAGCAGTTTAGGGGGGACTAGCGGTTCAGAGACCCAGTACTTC

d_gene: TRBD1
abundance: -
j_gene: TRBJ1-5
v_gene: TRBV2
CDR3aa: CASSYRDRRNQPQHF
CDR3nt: TGTGCCAGCAGTTACCGGGACAGGAGGAATCAGCCCCAGCATTTT

d_gene: -
abundance: -
j_gene: TRBJ1-1
v_gene: TRBV6-1
CDR3aa: CASSDPGGGQNTEAFF
CDR3nt: TGTGCCAGCAGTGACCCTGGGGGGGGGCAGAACACTGAAGCTTTCTTT

d_gene: TRBD2
abundance: few
j_gene: TRBJ2-1
v_gene: TRBV28
CDR3aa: CASSPTSAYHGEQFF
CDR3nt: TGTGCCAGCAGCCCGACTAGCGCCTACCATGGGGAGCAGTTCTTC

d_gene: -
abundance: few
j_gene: TRBJ1-1
v_gene: TRBV5-1
CDR3aa: CASSFVGADTEAFF
CDR3nt: TGCGCCAGCAGCTTTGTAGGGGCGGACACTGAAGCTTTCTTT

d_gene: -
abundance: once
j_gene: TRBJ2-3
v_gene: TRBV2
CDR3aa: CASSDWTAADTQYF
CDR3nt: TGTGCCAGCAGTGATTGGACAGCAGCAGATACGCAGTATTTT

d_gene: TRBD2
abundance: few
j_gene: TRBJ2-7
v_gene: TRBV5-6
CDR3aa: CAAHPWGGGSYEQYF
CDR3nt: TGTGCCGCGCACCCGTGGGGGGGGGGTTCCTACGAGCAGTACTTC

d_gene: TRBD1
abundance: few
j_gene: TRBJ2-3
v_gene: TRBV20-1
CDR3aa: CSASQGGQGVDTQYF
CDR3nt: TGCAGTGCTTCACAGGGGGGCCAAGGGGTAGATACGCAGTATTTT

d_gene: TRBD1
abundance: many
j_gene: TRBJ2-7
v_gene: TRBV6-2/TRBV6-3
CDR3aa: CASSYLGQGAYEQYF
CDR3nt: TGTGCCAGCAGTTACTTAGGACAGGGGGCCTACGAGCAGTACTTC

d_gene: -
abundance: many
j_gene: TRBJ2-7
v_gene: TRBV7-9
CDR3aa: CASSGEGGASYEQYF
CDR3nt: TGTGCCAGCAGCGGAGAGGGGGGGGCGTCCTACGAGCAGTACTTC

d_gene: TRBD1
abundance: many
j_gene: TRBJ1-1
v_gene: TRBV7-2
CDR3aa: CASLRDRVGSTEAFF
CDR3nt: TGTGCCAGTCTCCGGGACAGGGTGGGGAGCACTGAAGCTTTCTTT

d_gene: -
abundance: -
j_gene: TRBJ1-1
v_gene: TRBV7-9
CDR3aa: CASSLEVGAFF
CDR3nt: TGTGCCAGCAGCTTAGAGGTGGGAGCTTTCTTT

d_gene: TRBD1
abundance: many
j_gene: TRBJ1-2
v_gene: TRBV7-2
CDR3aa: CASGQGALSGYTF
CDR3nt: TGTGCCAGCGGACAGGGGGCGCTTAGTGGCTACACCTTC

d_gene: -
abundance: many
j_gene: TRBJ1-1
v_gene: TRBV7-9
CDR3aa: CASSLAAVHLEAFF
CDR3nt: TGTGCCAGCAGCTTAGCAGCTGTCCACCTTGAAGCTTTCTTT

d_gene: TRBD1
abundance: -
j_gene: TRBJ1-1
v_gene: TRBV6-2/TRBV6-3
CDR3aa: CASRLIRDSKNTEAFF
CDR3nt: TGTGCCAGCAGACTCATACGGGACAGCAAGAACACTGAAGCTTTCTTT

d_gene: TRBD2
abundance: -
j_gene: TRBJ2-1
v_gene: TRBV11-2
CDR3aa: CASSLRAGVYNEQFF
CDR3nt: TGTGCCAGCAGCTTAAGGGCGGGAGTCTACAATGAGCAGTTCTTC

d_gene: -
abundance: -
j_gene: TRBJ2-5
v_gene: TRBV28
CDR3aa: CASSLTQQETQYF
CDR3nt: TGTGCCAGCAGTTTGACGCAGCAAGAGACCCAGTACTTC

d_gene: -
abundance: many
j_gene: TRBJ2-5
v_gene: TRBV28
CDR3aa: CASSPWGTQETQYF
CDR3nt: TGTGCCAGCAGTCCTTGGGGGACCCAAGAGACCCAGTACTTC

d_gene: TRBD1
abundance: -
j_gene: TRBJ1-5
v_gene: TRBV20-1
CDR3aa: CSASQGRGPQPQHF
CDR3nt: TGCAGTGCTTCCCAGGGCAGGGGGCCTCAGCCCCAGCATTTT

d_gene: -
abundance: many
j_gene: TRBJ1-5
v_gene: TRBV6-2/TRBV6-3
CDR3aa: CASSYPGQPNSQHF
CDR3nt: TGTGCCAGCAGTTACCCAGGACAACCAAACTCCCAGCATTTT